This T cell receptor beta chain is from a study of beta chain features in type 1 diabetes. Overall study findings and caveats: Moderately but significantly shorter TCRB CDR3s were found in Type 1 diabetes patients in all four CD4+ subsets. VDJ junctions from type 1 diabetes patients carried fewer insertions and larger deletions.

Expressed TCRB transcripts were sequenced after all isolated RNA was converted to cDNA. Profiled with immunoSEQ multiplex PCR; TCRdb holds only in-frame clones, not every one. The table has about 340,000 clones, around 8.5% seen once. Comments on this clone: Its target is not known.

Germline CDR1 and CDR2: MDHEN and SYDVKM. Trimming shortened V by 6 bases and J by 5 bases, and 13 bases separated the two germline ends. CDR3 length: 13 residues. Sample: central memory CD4+ T cells from blood. This receptor was taken from a man aged 25 to 40 with type 1 diabetes. V usage is TRBV28 and J usage is TRBJ1-1; unclear D gene. CDR3 sequence reads: CASREPGSTEAFF. CDR3 nucleotides: TGTGCCAGCAGAGAACCGGGGTCGACTGAAGCTTTCTTT. Full variable domain (missing parts from reference TRBV28 and TRBJ1-1): DVKVTQSSRYLVKRTGEKVFLECVQDMDHENMFWYRQDPGLGLRLIYFSYDVKMKEKGDIPEGYSVSREKKERFSLILESASTNQTSMYLCASREPGSTEAFFGQGTRLTVV.